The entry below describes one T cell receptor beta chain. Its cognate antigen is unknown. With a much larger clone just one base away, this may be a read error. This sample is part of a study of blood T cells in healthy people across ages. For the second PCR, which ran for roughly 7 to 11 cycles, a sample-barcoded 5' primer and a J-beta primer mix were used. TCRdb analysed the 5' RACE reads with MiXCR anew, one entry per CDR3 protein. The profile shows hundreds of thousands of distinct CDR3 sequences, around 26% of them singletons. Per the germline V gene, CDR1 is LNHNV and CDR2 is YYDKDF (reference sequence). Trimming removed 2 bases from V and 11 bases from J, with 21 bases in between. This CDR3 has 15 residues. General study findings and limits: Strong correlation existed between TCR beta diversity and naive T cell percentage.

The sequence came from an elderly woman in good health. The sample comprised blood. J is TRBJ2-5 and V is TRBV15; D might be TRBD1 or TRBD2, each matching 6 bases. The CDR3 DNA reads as TGTGCCACCAGCAGATACGGGGGCCAGTCCAATGAGCAGTACTTC. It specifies CATSRYGGQSNEQYF.